This TCR beta chain was captured by sequencing in a study of OX40 agonist ivuxolimab in advanced cancers. This table comes from immunoSEQ multiplex PCR, and its TCRdb copy is limited to in-frame clones, with some not included. The table shows tens of thousands of clones, with nearly 95% occurring only once. V was trimmed by 0 bases and J by 3 bases, leaving 5 bases between them. The CDR3 consists of 13 residues. CDR1 is SEHNR, CDR2 FQNEAQ, per germline (reference sequence). The sample in question was CD4+ or CD8+ T cells sorted from blood, obtained in a trial of the OX40 agonist ivuxolimab. This receptor was obtained from an adult with an advanced solid tumor such as melanoma, head and neck, liver or kidney cancer. The J gene is TRBJ1-1, the V gene TRBV7-9; D is unclear. Written as DNA, the CDR3 is TGTGCCAGCAGCTTAGCGGGTTACACTGAAGCTTTCTTT. It encodes CASSLAGYTEAFF.